The next 28 T cell receptor beta chains were all read from a single sample in a study of cytomegalovirus exposure and HLA in healthy donors. Primers: 60 Vbeta forward and 13 Jbeta reverse. Data came from immunoSEQ multiplex PCR; TCRdb stores just in-frame clones and leaves some out. The sample records 73,000 or so clones, roughly 73% being singletons. Sequenced: PBMCs. Source of these receptors: a woman in her 40s in good health and CMV-seropositive.

This clone showed up just a few times. CDR3 amino acids: CASSQAGFLYEQYF. CDR3 DNA sequence: TGTGCCAGCAGTCAGGCAGGGTTTTTGTACGAGCAGTACTTC. This sequence joins TRBV6-5 and TRBJ2-7; a weak D match, TRBD1 (5 bases). This CDR3 has 14 amino acids. Germline V lookup: CDR1 MNHEY, CDR2 SVGAGI. V was pared by 5 bases and J by 4 bases, with 15 bases between.

This clone was seen a handful of times. This chain connects TRBV14 to TRBJ2-1; D is possibly TRBD1 (5 bases). CDR1 SGHDN and CDR2 FVKESK come from the germline V gene. The CDR3 runs 14 residues. V was pared by 7 bases and J by 3 bases, with 13 bases between. CDR3 protein: CASNRGRGYNEQFF. Here the CDR3 DNA reads TGTGCCAGCAATAGAGGAAGGGGCTACAATGAGCAGTTCTTC.

V usage is TRBV10-1 and J usage is TRBJ1-4; TRBD1 might be the D (5 bases). The germline V gene encodes CDR1 WNHNN and CDR2 SYGVQD (reference sequence). V was cut by 5 bases and J by 10 bases, with 14 bases left in between. CDR3 length equals 13 residues. The CDR3: CASSPQQGGKLFF. CDR3 bases: TGCGCCAGCAGTCCCCAGCAGGGAGGAAAACTGTTTTTT.

This sequence joins TRBV5-8 and TRBJ2-7, with D possibly being TRBD1 (5 bases). The germline gives CDR1 SGHTS, CDR2 YDEGEE. Trimming took off 0 bases at V and 2 bases at J, with 12 bases between the two ends. This CDR3 has 15 residues. Here the CDR3 reads CASSLVAGSPYEQYF. CDR3 coding DNA: TGTGCCAGCAGCTTGGTAGCAGGGTCACCCTACGAGCAGTACTTC.

The chain uses TRBV13 and TRBJ2-7, with D possibly being TRBD1 (6 bases). Germline V gene sequence: CDR1 PRHDT, CDR2 FYEKMQ (reference sequence). V was pared by 1 base and J by 3 bases, with 10 bases between. The CDR3 is made up of 14 amino acids. The CDR3 spells CASSLVGRGYEQYF. CDR3 DNA: TGTGCCAGCAGCTTAGTTGGCAGGGGCTACGAGCAGTACTTC. The whole variable domain, filled in from reference TRBV13 and TRBJ2-7, reads AAGVIQSPRHLIKEKRETATLKCYPIPRHDTVYWYQQGPGQDPQFLISFYEKMQSDKGSIPDRFSAQQFSDYHSELNMSSLELGDSALYFCASSLVGRGYEQYFGPGTRLTVT.

V is TRBV30 and J is TRBJ1-5; D perhaps matches TRBD1 (5 bases). Looked up from germline, CDR1 is GTSNPN and CDR2 is SVGIG (reference sequence). This CDR3 contains 15 residues. V was pared by 0 bases and J by 0 bases, with 9 bases between. The CDR3 coding sequence is TGTGCCTGGAGTGTAGTAGGGGATAGCAATCAGCCCCAGCATTTT. Translated, it gives CAWSVVGDSNQPQHF.

This rearrangement joins TRBV11-3 to TRBJ1-1; D is ambiguous. This CDR3 has 13 amino acids. The ends were cut back, 5 bases at V and 1 base at J, with 8 bases in the middle. The germline V gene encodes CDR1 SGHNT and CDR2 YENEEA. In DNA form, the CDR3 reads TGTGCCAGCAGCCCCCGGGGGAACACTGAAGCTTTCTTT. Translating gives CASSPRGNTEAFF.

This chain uses TRBV28 with TRBJ2-3, with 7 positions matching TRBD2. V lost 3 bases to trimming and J lost 3 bases; unmatched junction nucleotides: 6. The germline CDR1 and CDR2 sequences are MDHEN and SYDVKM. The CDR3 consists of 15 residues. CDR3 region: CASSLGGSMTDTQYF. The CDR3 DNA sequence: TGTGCCAGCAGTTTGGGCGGGAGTATGACAGATACGCAGTATTTT.

This clone was detected only a few times. A far larger clone lies a single base away; this is likely a read error. The chain links TRBV15 to TRBJ2-7, with 7 positions matching TRBD1. This CDR3 is built from 15 residues. The germline gives CDR1 LNHNV, CDR2 YYDKDF (reference sequence). V lost 5 bases and J lost 6; bases outside the gene matches: 13. The CDR3 DNA reads as TGTGCCACCAGCGGACCGACAGGGAGACCTGTCGAGCAGTACTTC. Translating gives CATSGPTGRPVEQYF.

The chain uses TRBV18 and TRBJ1-1, with unresolved D. The CDR3 covers 16 residues. CDR1 is KGHSH, CDR2 LQKENI, per germline. Trimming took off 3 bases at V and 1 base at J, with 15 bases between the two ends. The CDR3: CASSPSGSVRNTEAFF. CDR3 nucleotides: TGTGCCAGCTCACCCTCCGGGTCAGTGAGGAACACTGAAGCTTTCTTT.

The gene calls are TRBV6-6 and TRBJ2-1, with a possible D match to TRBD1 (5 bases). Between the trimmed V and J ends, which lost 2 bases and 8 bases, there was a span of 13 bases. There are 14 residues in the CDR3. Germline lookup yields CDR1 MNHNY and CDR2 SVGAGI (reference sequence). The CDR3: CASSYEGAWDEQFF. CDR3 bases: TGTGCCAGCAGTTACGAAGGGGCATGGGATGAGCAGTTCTTC.

The chain uses TRBV7-9 and TRBJ1-3; TRBD1 agrees at 8 bases. After removal of 4 bases from V and 4 bases from J, the junction contained 6 bases not matched to a gene. Germline V gene data show CDR1 as SEHNR and CDR2 as FQNEAQ (reference sequence). CDR3 length: 15 residues. CDR3 coding DNA: TGTGCCAGCAGCTACTCCGGGACAGGAGGAAACACCATATATTTT. The encoded protein is CASSYSGTGGNTIYF.

The rearrangement links TRBV29-1 to TRBJ2-7, with a weak D call TRBD2 (6 bases). Germline CDR1 SQVTM, CDR2 ANQGSEA. This CDR3 has 13 residues. Trimming stripped 5 bases from V and 4 bases from J, with 15 bases between. CDR3 in DNA: TGCAGCGTTAGACAGCCTGGAGGGTACGAGCAGTACTTC. Its translation is CSVRQPGGYEQYF.

V and J are TRBV7-2 and TRBJ2-1; the match to TRBD2 covers 7 bases. The CDR3 contains 12 residues. Germline-derived CDR1 and CDR2 are SGHTA and FQGNSA. After removal of 2 bases from V and 12 bases from J, the junction contained 4 bases not matched to a gene. The CDR3 reads CASSLRGGGQFF. CDR3 DNA: TGTGCCAGCAGCTTAAGGGGCGGGGGGCAGTTCTTC.

The chain has TRBV7-2 and TRBJ1-5, with TRBD1 matching over 9 bases. The germline V gene has CDR1 SGHTA and CDR2 FQGNSA. Germline trimming cut 4 bases from V and 6 bases from J; bases unmatched to any gene: 1. This CDR3 region has 13 residues. CDR3 bases: TGTGCCAGCAGCTCGGGACAGGGTCAGCCCCAGCATTTT. Encoded protein: CASSSGQGQPQHF.

This chain links TRBV5-1 with TRBJ2-6, with 8 nucleotides matching TRBD1. V lost 7 bases, J lost 0 bases, and 15 bases stayed unmatched. This CDR3 comprises 19 residues. In germline, CDR1 is SGHRS, CDR2 YFSETQ. The CDR3 bases are TGCGCCAGCTTTATAGGTTGGGACAGGATACCCTCTGGGGCCAACGTCCTGACTTTC. Translated: CASFIGWDRIPSGANVLTF.

This chain links TRBV9 with TRBJ1-1, with 9 positions matching TRBD1. The CDR3 covers 14 residues. Per the germline V gene, CDR1 is SGDLS and CDR2 is YYNGEE. The junction had 11 bases not matched to a gene; V was cut back by 3 bases and J by 11 bases. DNA for the CDR3: TGTGCCAGCAGCGACGGGACAGGGCTTGGGCGCGCTTTCTTT. Translation gives CASSDGTGLGRAFF.

The rearrangement joins TRBV14 to TRBJ2-6; a weak D match, TRBD2 (7 bases). The ends were cut back, 4 bases at V and 0 bases at J, with 22 bases in the middle. CDR3 length equals 20 residues. Germline loops: CDR1 SGHDN, CDR2 FVKESK. The CDR3 nucleotides are TGTGCCAGCAGCCTGGGAGGGGCTATAAGAGGGGGCTCTGGGGCCAACGTCCTGACTTTC. Translation gives CASSLGGAIRGGSGANVLTF.

A note on this clone: This likely comes from a read error, as the CDR3 has no conserved phenylalanine or tryptophan at its end. The V gene is TRBV5-4, the J gene TRBJ1-1, with TRBD1 as a possible D gene (6 bases). CDR1 and CDR2 from the germline V gene are SGHNT and YYREEE (reference sequence). The V gene lost 0 bases and the J gene lost 11 bases, with 14 bases spanning the gap. The length of the CDR3 is 13 residues. CDR3 nucleotides: TGTGCCAGCAGCTTGGCCGGCGGGGGCTCGGCTTTCGTT. It is translated as CASSLAGGGSAFV.

The CDR3 reads CASSPRDSSFHGYTF. CDR3 DNA: TGTGCCAGTAGTCCCCGGGACTCCAGTTTTCATGGCTACACCTTC. The chain has TRBV19 and TRBJ1-2; possibly TRBD1 for D (5 bases). V lost 5 bases to trimming and J lost 6 bases, with 19 bases between them. Germline loops: CDR1 LNHDA, CDR2 SQIVND (reference sequence). This CDR3 has 15 residues.

This clone was observed a handful of times. The rearrangement joins TRBV7-9 to TRBJ2-2, with 8 positions matching TRBD1. The J segment lost 2 bases and the V segment lost 5 bases, leaving 7 bases of the junction unmatched. CDR1 is SEHNR, CDR2 FQNEAQ, per germline (reference sequence). The CDR3 is 16 amino acids. In nucleotides, the CDR3 is TGTGCCAGCAGCCGACAGGGGACAAGTAACACCGGGGAGCTGTTTTTT. It yields the protein CASSRQGTSNTGELFF.

This rearrangement joins TRBV19 to TRBJ2-7; TRBD1 might be the D (6 bases). The CDR3 runs to 15 residues. Germline CDR1 LNHDA, CDR2 SQIVND (reference sequence). Trimming shortened V by 1 base and J by 4 bases, and 14 bases separated the two germline ends. The CDR3 sequence is CASSIVSRGRYEQYF. CDR3 DNA sequence: TGTGCCAGTAGTATAGTGTCCAGGGGAAGATACGAGCAGTACTTC.

The table lists this clone with a few counts. This chain joins TRBV30 and TRBJ1-5; 7 bases align to TRBD1. Trimming removed 3 bases from V and 4 bases from J; junction bases left unmatched: 9. The germline CDR1 and CDR2 sequences are GTSNPN and SVGIG (reference sequence). CDR3 size: 15 residues. The CDR3 DNA follows: TGTGCCTGGAGCACACAGGGGTCTCGAAATCAGCCCCAGCATTTT. This codes for CAWSTQGSRNQPQHF.

The gene calls are TRBV6-5 and TRBJ2-5; TRBD1 is a possible D gene (5 bases). Germline V gene lookup returns CDR1 MNHEY and CDR2 SVGAGI. Trimming shortened V by 3 bases and J by 4 bases, and 12 bases separated the two germline ends. The CDR3 contains 14 residues. The CDR3 region has the DNA TGTGCCAGCAGTTATCTCAGGGATTCAGAGACCCAGTACTTC. Translated: CASSYLRDSETQYF.

There are a few counts of this clone. The chain is built from TRBV7-3 and TRBJ2-7, with TRBD2 matching over 10 bases. This CDR3 contains 15 residues. The V gene's germline CDR1 is SGHTA and CDR2 FQGTGA. With 5 bases clipped from V and 1 base from J, the junction kept 5 bases outside the gene matches. The CDR3 DNA follows: TGTGCCAGCAGCATTAGCGGGGGGCTATCCTACGAGCAGTACTTC. Translating gives CASSISGGLSYEQYF.

The genes are TRBV5-1 and TRBJ2-7, with 11 nucleotides matching TRBD1. CDR1 is SGHRS, CDR2 YFSETQ, per germline. This CDR3 is built from 16 residues. The J segment lost 4 bases and the V segment lost 0 bases, leaving 6 bases of the junction unmatched. The DNA for the CDR3 is TGCGCCAGCAGCTTGGCGGGACAGGGGGTTATATACGAGCAGTACTTC. Translated: CASSLAGQGVIYEQYF.

V usage is TRBV27 and J usage is TRBJ1-4; TRBD1 agrees at 9 bases. The germline V gene has CDR1 MNHEY and CDR2 SMNVEV (reference sequence). CDR3 size: 14 residues. The junction had 8 bases not matched to a gene; V was cut back by 8 bases and J by 7 bases. The CDR3 DNA reads as TGTGCCAGCGGGAACAGGGGGCAGGGTGAAAAACTGTTTTTT. This gives the protein CASGNRGQGEKLFF.

The chain couples TRBV7-2 to TRBJ1-6; D is uncertain. The CDR3 covers 15 residues. Germline CDR1 SGHTA, CDR2 FQGNSA. Deletions cut 5 bases from V and 6 bases from J, with 14 bases between. CDR3 loop: CASSLRRDRNSPLHF. CDR3 in DNA: TGTGCCAGCAGCCTCCGTCGGGATCGTAATTCACCCCTCCACTTT.